A single sample is the source of the 28 T cell receptor beta chains below, sequenced in a study of cytomegalovirus exposure and HLA in healthy donors. With 60 Vbeta and 13 Jbeta primers, the PCR was carried out. The method was immunoSEQ multiplex PCR; TCRdb's version includes in-frame clones alone and lacks a portion of them. The repertoire holds some 20,000 clones, with 60% to 80% as singletons. The material sequenced was PBMCs. These receptors all stem from a man in his late teens or twenties in good health and CMV-seronegative.

The genes are TRBV2 and TRBJ2-1; D is perhaps TRBD2 (6 bases). This CDR3 is built from 12 residues. With 11 bases removed from V and 8 bases from J, the gap between germline ends came to 16 bases. Germline V gene data show CDR1 as SNHLY and CDR2 as FYNNEI. CDR3 bases: TGTGCCGGGACTCGGGACGCGGATGAGCAGTTCTTC. This sequence encodes CAGTRDADEQFF.

The rearrangement joins TRBV30 to TRBJ1-1; D unclear. Between the trimmed V and J ends, which lost 8 bases and 4 bases, there was a span of 11 bases. Germline CDR1 is GTSNPN and CDR2 is SVGIG (reference sequence). CDR3 length equals 11 residues. In DNA form, the CDR3 reads TGTGCCCACGGGGAAGCCACTGAAGCTTTCTTT. This gives the protein CAHGEATEAFF.

The chain combines TRBV29-1 with TRBJ1-2; 7 bases map to TRBD1. Germline V gene data show CDR1 as SQVTM and CDR2 as ANQGSEA. The length of the CDR3 is 11 residues. CDR3 DNA: TGCTCGACAGGGCTAGGCTATGGCTACACCTTC. Its protein is CSTGLGYGYTF. Full variable domain (rest looked up from reference TRBV29-1 and TRBJ1-2): SAVISQKPSRDICQRGTSLTIQCQVDSQVTMMFWYRQQPGQSLTLIATANQGSEATYESGFVIDKFPISRPNLTFSTLTVSNMSPEDSSIYLCSTGLGYGYTFGSGTRLTVV.

CDR3 region: CASSPYWGGGQPQHF. In DNA, the CDR3 is TGTGCCAGCAGCCCCTATTGGGGAGGGGGGCAGCCCCAGCATTTT. This chain connects TRBV6-5 to TRBJ1-5, with a possible D match to TRBD1 (6 bases). Germline V gene lookup returns CDR1 MNHEY and CDR2 SVGAGI. Trimming left V 6 bases short and J 7 bases short, with 19 bases between. The CDR3 totals 15 residues.

Comment on this clone: The same CDR3 also results from other DNA sequences found in this sample. The rearrangement joins TRBV30 to TRBJ1-5, with 8 bases lining up with TRBD1. V was clipped by 2 bases and J by 6 bases; unmatched bases: 6. Germline CDR1 is GTSNPN and CDR2 is SVGIG (reference sequence). CDR3 size: 14 residues. This CDR3 reads CAWSRDRGGQPQHF. The DNA of the CDR3 is TGTGCCTGGAGTCGCGACAGGGGAGGTCAGCCCCAGCATTTT. The entire variable domain, with the rest obtained from reference TRBV30 and TRBJ1-5, is as follows: SQTIHQWPATLVQPVGSPLSLECTVEGTSNPNLYWYRQAAGRGLQLLFYSVGIGQISSEVPQNLSASRPQDRQFILSSKKLLLSDSGFYLCAWSRDRGGQPQHFGDGTRLSIL.

J is TRBJ2-7 and V is TRBV25-1; 9 nucleotides align to TRBD1. Germline CDR1 and CDR2: MGHDK and SYGVNS. The ends lost 1 base at V and 5 bases at J; junction bases unmatched: 6. CDR3 length: 15 amino acids. Here the CDR3 DNA reads TGTGCCAGCAGTGAATCCGGGACAGGGTCCAACGAGCAGTACTTC. It codes for CASSESGTGSNEQYF.

The sample holds a few counts of this clone. The V gene is TRBV25-1, the J gene TRBJ1-1; a possible D gene is TRBD1 (5 bases). CDR3 length: 14 amino acids. Germline V gives CDR1 MGHDK, CDR2 SYGVNS. V dropped 4 bases and J dropped 0 bases, with 9 bases sitting between them. The CDR3 DNA reads TGTGCCAGCAGTGTGGGGCAGGTGAACACTGAAGCTTTCTTT. The encoded protein is CASSVGQVNTEAFF.

This chain joins TRBV30 and TRBJ1-1; 9 positions agree with TRBD1. Germline CDR1 is GTSNPN and CDR2 is SVGIG (reference sequence). The CDR3 covers 17 residues. The junction had 16 bases not matched to a gene; V was cut back by 2 bases and J by 6 bases. CDR3 DNA: TGTGCCTGGAGTAAATTGGGACAGGGTATTAATCAGGCTGAAGCTTTCTTT. Its protein is CAWSKLGQGINQAEAFF.

The J gene is TRBJ1-1, the V gene TRBV2, with 9 bases that match TRBD1. Germline trimming cut 5 bases from V and 6 bases from J; bases unmatched to any gene: 4. CDR3 size: 13 residues. The germline V gene encodes CDR1 SNHLY and CDR2 FYNNEI. Here the CDR3 DNA reads TGTGCCAGCAGTAGGGACAGGGTTGCTGAAGCTTTCTTT. The encoded protein is CASSRDRVAEAFF.

This clone was counted a few times. The chain is built from TRBV25-1 and TRBJ1-5, with TRBD1 matching over 8 bases. CDR1 is MGHDK, CDR2 SYGVNS, per germline. Trimming at V came to 6 bases and at J to 5 bases, leaving 6 bases not matched to a gene. The CDR3 is made up of 14 amino acids. For the CDR3, the DNA is TGTGCCAGCAGCCTGACAGGGGTTGATCAGCCCCAGCATTTT. Protein: CASSLTGVDQPQHF.

The chain has TRBV30 and TRBJ2-7, with D unresolved. V lost 4 bases and J 5 bases, leaving 9 bases between the germline ends. Germline assignment: CDR1 GTSNPN and CDR2 SVGIG (reference sequence). The length of the CDR3 is 11 residues. The CDR3 region has the DNA TGTGCCTGGACACACCAGGACGAGCAGTACTTC. This encodes CAWTHQDEQYF.

This clone showed up just a few times. The rearrangement uses TRBV6-1 and TRBJ2-7, with 8 bases that match TRBD1. CDR3 size: 13 residues. CDR1 is MNHNS, CDR2 SASEGT, per germline. Losses at the gene ends were 6 bases for V and 2 bases for J; bases not matched to a gene: 3. The CDR3 protein is CASSRDRTYEQYF. The DNA for the CDR3 is TGTGCCAGCAGCCGGGACAGGACCTACGAGCAGTACTTC.

The rearrangement links TRBV6-5 to TRBJ2-1; 9 bases are shared with TRBD1. This CDR3 comprises 15 residues. Trimming at V came to 4 bases and at J to 7 bases, leaving 8 bases not matched to a gene. Germline V gives CDR1 MNHEY, CDR2 SVGAGI. CDR3 sequence reads: CASSSDRGWMNEQFF. CDR3 in DNA: TGTGCCAGCAGTTCAGACAGGGGGTGGATGAATGAGCAGTTCTTC.

The rearrangement links TRBV5-1 to TRBJ2-5; no clear D. Germline V gene sequence: CDR1 SGHRS, CDR2 YFSETQ. Trimming pared 3 bases from V and 5 bases from J, leaving 14 bases between. The CDR3 runs 14 residues. CDR3 loop: CASSYSGPGETQYF. CDR3 DNA: TGCGCCAGCAGCTACTCCGGTCCCGGGGAGACCCAGTACTTC.

This rearrangement joins TRBV6-5 to TRBJ2-7; D is unresolved. This CDR3 spans 11 amino acids. Germline CDR1 MNHEY, CDR2 SVGAGI. V was trimmed by 5 bases and J by 3 bases, leaving 5 bases between them. CDR3 DNA: TGTGCCAGCAGTAGAGACTACGAGCAGTACTTC. Its protein is CASSRDYEQYF.

V gene TRBV4-2 combines with J gene TRBJ2-3, with D possibly matching TRBD1 (5 bases). CDR1 and CDR2 from the germline V gene are LGHNA and YNFKEQ. CDR3 length: 15 residues. Trimming pared 4 bases from V and 1 base from J, leaving 12 bases between. The CDR3 region has the DNA TGTGCCAGCAGCCGCAGGGCCGCGGGCACAGATACGCAGTATTTT. It is translated as CASSRRAAGTDTQYF.

The table lists this clone with a few counts. The chain combines TRBV6-1 with TRBJ1-6, with 8 bases matching TRBD1. In germline, CDR1 is MNHNS, CDR2 SASEGT. This CDR3 spans 13 amino acids. J was trimmed by 9 bases and V by 4 bases; bases with no gene match: 2. The CDR3 sequence is CASSVTGGSPLHF. Here the CDR3 DNA reads TGTGCCAGCAGTGTAACAGGGGGTTCACCCCTCCACTTT.

The rearrangement uses TRBV29-1 and TRBJ1-1, with D unclear. In germline, CDR1 is SQVTM, CDR2 ANQGSEA. The CDR3 totals 12 residues. V lost 4 bases to trimming and J lost 5 bases, with 11 bases between them. The CDR3 reads CSVVVRGTEAFF. The CDR3 DNA is TGCAGCGTTGTGGTGCGAGGTACTGAAGCTTTCTTT.

The rearrangement uses TRBV6-5 and TRBJ1-2, with D perhaps matching TRBD1 (5 bases). Germline values: CDR1 MNHEY, CDR2 SVGAGI. The CDR3 loop spans 16 amino acids. V gave up 0 bases and J gave up 2 bases, with 13 bases separating them. The CDR3 region is CASSYSSSGSNYGYTF. The CDR3 DNA reads as TGTGCCAGCAGTTACTCGTCTTCAGGGTCGAACTATGGCTACACCTTC.

This clone has only one observation. The chain is built from TRBV4-2 and TRBJ1-5; 10 bases are shared with TRBD1. V trimming: 3 bases; J trimming: 3 bases; junction bases outside the gene matches: 5. Germline V CDR1 and CDR2: LGHNA, YNFKEQ. The CDR3 is 16 residues long. The CDR3 here is CASSQPDRGDNQPQHF. The CDR3 bases are TGTGCCAGCAGCCAGCCGGACAGGGGGGACAATCAGCCCCAGCATTTT.

This sequence joins TRBV29-1 and TRBJ1-2; unclear D gene. The CDR3 is 13 residues long. V lost 1 base, J lost 7 bases, and 13 bases lay in between. The germline V gene encodes CDR1 SQVTM and CDR2 ANQGSEA. CDR3 in amino acids: CSVEGAVVSGYTF. The CDR3 DNA follows: TGCAGCGTTGAAGGGGCCGTTGTGAGTGGCTACACCTTC.

The chain uses TRBV4-1 and TRBJ1-6; D is possibly TRBD1 (5 bases). The CDR3 covers 16 residues. V was cut by 5 bases and J by 10 bases, with 21 bases left in between. CDR1 is MGHRA, CDR2 YSYEKL, per germline. DNA for the CDR3: TGCGCCAGCAGCTCCCGCCCGGCAGGAGGGGACTCACCCCTCCACTTT. This gives the protein CASSSRPAGGDSPLHF.

CDR3 bases: TGTGCCAGCAGCTTAGAGCGACTAGCGCCCAAGGAGTACTTC. Translating gives CASSLERLAPKEYF. J is TRBJ2-7 and V is TRBV7-2, with TRBD2 identical over 8 bases. This CDR3 comprises 14 residues. Germline values: CDR1 SGHTA, CDR2 FQGNSA. V was clipped by 1 base and J by 11 bases; unmatched bases: 10. The full variable domain, its missing parts supplied by reference TRBV7-2 and TRBJ2-7, is GAGVSQSPSNKVTEKGKDVELRCDPISGHTALYWYRQSLGQGLEFLIYFQGNSAPDKSGLPSDRFSAERTGGSVSTLTIQRTQQEDSAVYLCASSLERLAPKEYFGPGTRLTVT.

The rearrangement uses TRBV29-1 and TRBJ1-2, with 12 nucleotides matching TRBD1. In germline, CDR1 is SQVTM, CDR2 ANQGSEA. The CDR3 runs 13 residues. The J segment lost 7 bases and the V segment lost 4 bases, leaving 4 bases of the junction unmatched. DNA for the CDR3: TGCAGCGTTGCGGGACAGGGGGCGTTTGGCTACACCTTC. As protein: CSVAGQGAFGYTF.

This chain links TRBV14 with TRBJ2-1; D is perhaps TRBD1 (5 bases). CDR3 length: 15 amino acids. Germline CDR1 reads SGHDN; CDR2 reads FVKESK. V lost 0 bases and J lost 7, with 13 bases in between. The CDR3 is CASSQDVAGRNEQFF. The CDR3 DNA reads TGTGCCAGCAGCCAAGATGTTGCAGGGCGGAATGAGCAGTTCTTC. The variable domain in full, completed from reference TRBV14 and TRBJ2-1, reads EAGVTQFPSHSVIEKGQTVTLRCDPISGHDNLYWYRRVMGKEIKFLLHFVKESKQDESGMPNNRFLAERTGGTYSTLKVQPAELEDSGVYFCASSQDVAGRNEQFFGPGTRLTVL.

The CDR3 spells CASSQDSRLAETQYF. CDR3 bases: TGTGCCAGCAGCCAAGATTCCAGGTTAGCGGAGACCCAGTACTTC. The rearrangement joins TRBV4-2 to TRBJ2-5; D possibly corresponds to TRBD2 (5 bases). The CDR3 is 15 amino acids. The germline gives CDR1 LGHNA, CDR2 YNFKEQ. Deletions cut 0 bases from V and 5 bases from J, with 13 bases between.

The chain employs TRBV6-5 and TRBJ2-5, with TRBD1 matching over 10 bases. The CDR3 totals 14 residues. Trimming at V came to 2 bases and at J to 4 bases, leaving 1 base not matched to a gene. Germline CDR1 and CDR2: MNHEY and SVGAGI. The CDR3 loop is CASSYDRGRETQYF. CDR3 bases: TGTGCCAGCAGTTACGACAGGGGGCGAGAGACCCAGTACTTC.

This clone was counted a single time. The CDR3 spells CAWAPSKAGNTIYF. As DNA, the CDR3 is TGTGCCTGGGCTCCTAGCAAAGCTGGAAACACCATATATTTT. The chain has TRBV30 and TRBJ1-3; D unresolved. Between the trimmed V and J ends, which lost 5 bases and 2 bases, there was a span of 13 bases. CDR3 length: 14 amino acids. From germline, CDR1 is GTSNPN and CDR2 SVGIG (reference sequence).